Given below is one T cell receptor (beta chain) in context. The data stem from a study of blood T cell repertoires in COVID-19. Study background: Both acute and convalescent COVID-19 samples were obtained from the United States, Italy and Spain. In each case, the material was cDNA or gDNA derived from T cells, B-cell-depleted T cells, or PBMCs.

The protocol was immunoSEQ multiplex PCR, while the TCRdb copy is restricted to in-frame clones and leaves out a portion. The sample has more than 150,000 clones; 84% are singletons. Between the trimmed V and J ends, which lost 8 bases and 3 bases, there was a span of 13 bases. This CDR3 has 13 amino acids. The germline V gene has CDR1 GTSNPN and CDR2 SVGIG (reference sequence). This clonotype was obtained from a human donor in a cohort sampled during active COVID-19. The sequenced material came from peripheral blood. The gene calls are TRBV30 and TRBJ2-2; D tentatively reads TRBD1 or TRBD2 (7 bases each). DNA for the CDR3: TGTGCCGGGGGGGGACAGTACACCGGGGAGCTGTTTTTT. Translated: CAGGGQYTGELFF.